This T cell receptor (beta chain) was sequenced for a study of blood T cell repertoires in COVID-19. Repertoires were generated with immunoSEQ multiplex PCR, while TCRdb's copy carries only in-frame clones and drops some. The sample has about 300,000 clones, 87% seen once. Trimming removed 3 bases at V and 0 bases at J, with 12 bases between. Germline V gene lookup returns CDR1 DFQATT and CDR2 SNEGSKA (reference sequence). This CDR3 is 14 amino acids long. Two consecutive negative NP/OP PCR tests, clearance, or resolved symptoms defined Cohort 3 recovery. This clonotype was obtained from a woman aged 25 to 39 who had recovered from COVID-19. Specimen: PBMCs or T cells enriched from blood (not recorded which). The genes are TRBV20-1 and TRBJ2-7, with D maybe TRBD1 (5 bases). Here the CDR3 DNA reads TGCAGTGCTAGTTCGCAGGGCAGCTCCTACGAGCAGTACTTC. It encodes CSASSQGSSYEQYF.